These T cell receptor beta chains were read from a single sample in a study of radiation and T cells in renal cell carcinoma. The protocol was immunoSEQ multiplex PCR, while the TCRdb copy is restricted to in-frame clones and leaves out a portion. There are about 77,000 clones in the sample; roughly 83% occur only once, and 2.4% lies in the top ten. The sample in question was blood, obtained from a patient whose treatment included radiotherapy and nephrectomy. The receptor source for this set is a woman in her sixties with renal cell carcinoma. Both conserved end residues are part of each CDR3. A D gene is named only where the DNA matches it firmly. Part of the rows lack a size; the others show once, few, many or a class for expanded clones.

j_gene | d_gene | v_gene | len | abundance | CDR3aa | CDR3nt
TRBJ1-5 | - | TRBV9 | 15 | - | CASTGGAEPYQPQHF | TGTGCCAGCACCGGGGGGGCAGAACCATATCAGCCCCAGCATTTT
TRBJ2-1 | TRBD2 | TRBV15 | 16 | once | CATSGRLAGEGDEQFF | TGTGCCACCAGCGGTAGGCTAGCGGGAGAAGGCGATGAGCAGTTCTTC
TRBJ1-4 | TRBD1 | TRBV6-6 | 15 | few | CASSQDRPAIEKLFF | TGTGCCAGCAGTCAGGACAGGCCGGCCATTGAAAAACTGTTTTTT
TRBJ2-7 | - | TRBV5-3 | 16 | - | CARSLAGQIAWGEQYF | TGTGCCAGAAGCTTGGCCGGACAAATCGCCTGGGGCGAGCAGTACTTC
TRBJ1-4 | - | TRBV10-3 | 14 | few | CAISRSGNNEKLFF | TGTGCCATCAGTAGGTCTGGCAATAATGAAAAACTGTTTTTT
TRBJ1-1 | - | TRBV30 | 16 | - | CAWRTRGFGLNTEAFF | TGTGCCTGGAGGACGAGGGGTTTTGGGCTGAACACTGAAGCTTTCTTT
TRBJ1-1 | - | TRBV2 | 15 | - | CASSEQGGRNTEAFF | TGTGCCAGCAGTGAACAAGGGGGTAGGAACACTGAAGCTTTCTTT
TRBJ2-3 | - | TRBV9 | 16 | - | CASSVRGGHSADTQYF | TGTGCCAGCAGCGTACGTGGGGGACATAGCGCAGATACGCAGTATTTT
TRBJ2-1 | - | TRBV27 | 16 | - | CASSLYPPVGGDEQFF | TGTGCCAGCAGTTTATATCCCCCCGTGGGCGGCGATGAGCAGTTCTTC
TRBJ2-7 | - | TRBV11-3 | 13 | - | CASSFRPSYEQYF | TGTGCCAGCAGCTTCCGCCCTAGTTACGAGCAGTACTTC
TRBJ2-7 | - | TRBV20-1 | 10 | - | CSAGYREQYF | TGCAGTGCTGGGTACCGTGAGCAGTACTTC
TRBJ2-1 | - | TRBV9 | 16 | - | CASSITGRGSYNEQFF | TGTGCCAGCAGCATAACAGGGAGAGGCTCCTACAATGAGCAGTTCTTC
TRBJ1-5 | - | TRBV28 | 15 | once | CASSLPQPQNQPQHF | TGTGCCAGCAGTTTACCGCAGCCACAAAATCAGCCCCAGCATTTT
TRBJ1-1 | - | TRBV15 | 16 | - | CATSRVKTSLNTEAFF | TGTGCCACCAGCAGAGTAAAGACCTCCCTGAACACTGAAGCTTTCTTT
TRBJ1-4 | - | TRBV6-5 | 13 | once | CASSPTVFQKLFF | TGTGCCAGCAGTCCCACAGTTTTCCAAAAACTGTTTTTT
TRBJ2-7 | TRBD1 | TRBV27 | 15 | - | CASSLGTGGHYEQYF | TGTGCCAGCAGTTTAGGGACAGGGGGGCACTACGAGCAGTACTTC
TRBJ2-7 | - | TRBV18 | 14 | - | CASSPPIQIYEQYF | TGTGCCAGCTCACCACCTATACAGATCTACGAGCAGTACTTC
TRBJ1-3 | - | TRBV9 | 13 | - | CASSPPAPDTIYF | TGTGCCAGCAGCCCACCGGCCCCGGACACCATATATTTT
TRBJ1-2 | - | TRBV5-6 | 14 | - | CASSWEGGNYGYTF | TGTGCCAGCAGCTGGGAGGGGGGGAACTATGGCTACACCTTC
TRBJ1-4 | - | TRBV7-8 | 14 | once | CASSLQGISEKLFF | TGTGCCAGCAGCTTACAGGGGATTAGTGAAAAACTGTTTTTT
TRBJ1-4 | - | TRBV6-5 | 15 | - | CASRTATVLNEKLFF | TGTGCCAGCAGGACTGCTACGGTTCTTAATGAAAAACTGTTTTTT
TRBJ1-4 | TRBD1 | TRBV28 | 16 | - | CASRYNTGQGDEKLFF | TGTGCCAGCAGATATAATACGGGACAGGGGGACGAAAAACTGTTTTTT